This entry features one T cell receptor (beta chain) sequence. These data are taken from a study of blood T cell repertoires in COVID-19. The data were produced by immunoSEQ multiplex PCR, yet TCRdb's version contains in-frame clones alone and is incomplete. Of under 150,000 clones listed, around 83% are singletons. CDR3 length equals 13 residues. The ends were cut back, 5 bases at V and 11 bases at J, with 18 bases in the middle. Germline CDR1 and CDR2: MNHEY and SVGAGI. Input material: peripheral blood. The chain is built from TRBV6-5 and TRBJ1-1; D unclear. The source is a man in his forties or fifties with acute or convalescent COVID-19. This CDR3 reads CASSLNPEMWAFF. CDR3 in DNA: TGTGCCAGCAGTCTAAACCCTGAGATGTGGGCTTTCTTT.